These T cell receptor beta chains were read from a single sample in a study of blood T cell repertoires in COVID-19. Repertoires were generated with immunoSEQ multiplex PCR, while TCRdb's copy carries only in-frame clones and drops some. The table records tens of thousands of clones, approximately 86% of them present only once. Material: peripheral blood. The source of these receptors is a man in his 70s with acute or convalescent COVID-19. The CDR3 runs from the conserved cysteine through the conserved F or W. D genes are given only for firm matches. Some rows have no size entry. The others give once, few or many, or a class for an expanded clone.

D	J	length	V	size	DNA	CDR3
TRBD1	TRBJ1-2	14	TRBV24-1	-	TGTGCCACCAGTGAATCGACAGGGTGGGATGGCTACACCTTC	CATSESTGWDGYTF
-	TRBJ2-7	17	TRBV18	once	TGTGCCAGCTCACCCCCGGGCGGAGGGGCGGGATCGAACGAGCAGTACTTC	CASSPPGGGAGSNEQYF
-	TRBJ1-1	13	TRBV12-5	-	TGTGCTAGTGGTCCACAAATGAACACTGAAGCTTTCTTT	CASGPQMNTEAFF
-	TRBJ2-1	14	TRBV9	-	TGTGCCAGCAGCGTAGAACTATTGGGCAATGAGCAGTTCTTC	CASSVELLGNEQFF
TRBD1	TRBJ1-4	15	TRBV2	-	TGTGCCAGCAACGGACAGGGTTGGGGGAATGAAAAACTGTTTTTT	CASNGQGWGNEKLFF
-	TRBJ2-1	15	TRBV9	-	TGTGCCAGCAGCCCGAGTCTGGCTAGTCTGAATGAGCAGTTCTTC	CASSPSLASLNEQFF
TRBD1	TRBJ1-3	14	TRBV18	-	TGTGCCAGCTCACCCCAGGGGGCTGGAAACACCATATATTTT	CASSPQGAGNTIYF
-	TRBJ1-2	14	TRBV5-4	-	TGTGCCAGCAGCCCTGATCTTACTAATCCGAGCTACACCTTC	CASSPDLTNPSYTF
TRBD1	TRBJ1-2	16	TRBV6-2/TRBV6-3	-	TGTGCCAGCAGCCACCAGACAGGGGTGGTCGACTATGGCTACACCTTC	CASSHQTGVVDYGYTF
TRBD1	TRBJ1-5	15	TRBV28	-	TGTGCCAGCAGTTCGACAGGGGGATTAGGTCAGCCCCAGCATTTT	CASSSTGGLGQPQHF
-	TRBJ2-2	16	TRBV15	-	TGTGCCACCAGCAGTTCCGGCGGGAAGAACACCGGGGAGCTGTTTTTT	CATSSSGGKNTGELFF
-	TRBJ2-2	16	TRBV18	-	TGTGCCAGCTCACCGCTTGGTACAGGGAACACCGGGGAGCTGTTTTTT	CASSPLGTGNTGELFF
TRBD1	TRBJ2-7	15	TRBV18	-	TGTGCCAGCTCACCACCGGGACAGGGGATCTACGAGCAGTACTTC	CASSPPGQGIYEQYF
TRBD1	TRBJ1-4	14	TRBV19	-	TGTGCCAGTAGTATTCAAGGGGGCAAAGAAAAACTGTTTTTT	CASSIQGGKEKLFF
-	TRBJ2-2	12	TRBV6-5	-	TGTGCCAGCAGTTATATAGCCGGGGAGCTGTTTTTT	CASSYIAGELFF
TRBD1	TRBJ2-7	14	TRBV6-5	-	TGTGCCACCAACCGGGACAGGGGGCAGTACGAGCAGTACTTC	CATNRDRGQYEQYF
TRBD1	TRBJ2-7	14	TRBV27	-	TGTGCCAGCAGTCCTGGGACAGGAGGGGTCGAGCAGTACTTC	CASSPGTGGVEQYF
-	TRBJ1-2	13	TRBV25-1	-	TGTGCCAGCAGTGAGGGTCTCAGGGTCGGCTACACCTTC	CASSEGLRVGYTF
TRBD1	TRBJ1-5	15	TRBV6-1	-	TGTGCCAGCAGTGAGACAGGGAGTAACAATCAGCCCCAGCATTTT	CASSETGSNNQPQHF
-	TRBJ1-1	15	TRBV27	few	TGTGCCAGCCCTATCGGACGAGGGAACAACACTGAAGCTTTCTTT	CASPIGRGNNTEAFF
-	TRBJ2-1	13	TRBV5-4	-	TGTGCCAGCAGCTTGGACAGTAATTCTGAGCAGTTCTTC	CASSLDSNSEQFF
TRBD1	TRBJ1-2	14	TRBV24-1	-	TGTGCCACCAGTGATCCCGGACAGGGAGATGGCTACACCTTC	CATSDPGQGDGYTF
-	TRBJ2-3	16	TRBV7-3	-	TGTGCCAGCAGCTTAGACCAAACAGGACCGCCAGATACGCAGTATTTT	CASSLDQTGPPDTQYF
-	TRBJ1-5	16	TRBV3-1/TRBV3-2	-	TGTGCCAGCAGCCAAGGGACACCAGTCTTGCTTCAGCCCCAGCATTTT	CASSQGTPVLLQPQHF
TRBD1	TRBJ1-3	15	TRBV6-5	few	TGTGCCAGCAGCGCTTCAAAACAGGGGGGAAACACCATATATTTT	CASSASKQGGNTIYF
-	TRBJ1-2	15	TRBV19	-	TGTGCCAGTAGTGTCCCAGGGATTCCTAACTATGGCTACACCTTC	CASSVPGIPNYGYTF
-	TRBJ1-4	14	TRBV10-3	-	TGTGCCATCAGCGAAGGGGCAACTAATGAAAAACTGTTTTTT	CAISEGATNEKLFF
TRBD1	TRBJ1-4	19	TRBV11-2	-	TGTGCCAGCAGCTTAGGGGGATGGGGACAGGTCGCAACTAATGAAAAACTGTTTTTT	CASSLGGWGQVATNEKLFF
-	TRBJ2-7	14	TRBV12-5	once	TGTGCTAGTGGTTTGGGGGGCGCGCACTACGAGCAGTACTTC	CASGLGGAHYEQYF
-	TRBJ1-4	17	TRBV19	-	TGTGCCAGTAGTATAGCGGCAGCGATGGCAACTAATGAAAAACTGTTTTTT	CASSIAAAMATNEKLFF
-	TRBJ1-1	14	TRBV3-1/TRBV3-2	-	TGTGCCAGCAGCCAAGGTGGAGTGAACACTGAAGCTTTCTTT	CASSQGGVNTEAFF
-	TRBJ1-1	15	TRBV27	-	TGTGCCAGCAGTTTATGGGGCACCGTGAACACTGAAGCTTTCTTT	CASSLWGTVNTEAFF
TRBD2	TRBJ2-7	15	TRBV6-6	-	TGTGCCAGCAGCCTGGGGGAGGGCCGGGTCGCCGAGCAGTACTTC	CASSLGEGRVAEQYF
TRBD1	TRBJ1-2	14	TRBV28	-	TGTGCCAGCAGTTTTCACAGGGGGCAGGGGGGCTACACCTTC	CASSFHRGQGGYTF
TRBD2	TRBJ2-3	16	TRBV13	-	TGTGCCAGCAGCTTAGGGGACGGGGGGAACACAGATACGCAGTATTTT	CASSLGDGGNTDTQYF
TRBD2	TRBJ2-2	15	TRBV25-1	-	TGTGCCAGCTCACGCCGGGGGGACGGTGGCCGGGAGCTGTTTTTT	CASSRRGDGGRELFF
-	TRBJ2-1	13	TRBV21-1	-	TGTGCCAGCAGCCCGACGCGGGGAAATGAGCAGTTCTTC	CASSPTRGNEQFF
-	TRBJ2-7	13	TRBV29-1	-	TGCAGCGTTGTTGGTGGCCGCTCCTACGAGCAGTACTTC	CSVVGGRSYEQYF
-	TRBJ2-2	14	TRBV7-3	-	TGTGCCAGCAGCTCAGTCGGGGGTGGCGGGGAGCTGTTTTTT	CASSSVGGGGELFF
-	TRBJ1-2	14	TRBV13	-	TGTGCCAGCAGCTTAGGCCGGGACTTCGCTGGCTACACCTTC	CASSLGRDFAGYTF